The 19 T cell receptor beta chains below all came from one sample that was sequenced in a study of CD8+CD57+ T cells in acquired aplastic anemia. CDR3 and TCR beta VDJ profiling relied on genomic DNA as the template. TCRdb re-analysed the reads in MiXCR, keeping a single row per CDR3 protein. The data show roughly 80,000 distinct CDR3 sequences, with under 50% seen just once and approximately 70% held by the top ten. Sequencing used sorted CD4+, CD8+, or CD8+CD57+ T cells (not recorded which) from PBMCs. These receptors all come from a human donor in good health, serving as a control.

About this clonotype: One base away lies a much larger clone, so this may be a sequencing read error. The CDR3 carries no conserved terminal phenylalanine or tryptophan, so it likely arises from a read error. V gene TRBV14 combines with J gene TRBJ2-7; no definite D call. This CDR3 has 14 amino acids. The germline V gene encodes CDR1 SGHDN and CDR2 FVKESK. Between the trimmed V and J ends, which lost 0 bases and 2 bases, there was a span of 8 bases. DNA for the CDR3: TGTGCCAGCAGCCAAGACCTCCGGGCCTACGAGCAGTACTGC. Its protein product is CASSQDLRAYEQYC.

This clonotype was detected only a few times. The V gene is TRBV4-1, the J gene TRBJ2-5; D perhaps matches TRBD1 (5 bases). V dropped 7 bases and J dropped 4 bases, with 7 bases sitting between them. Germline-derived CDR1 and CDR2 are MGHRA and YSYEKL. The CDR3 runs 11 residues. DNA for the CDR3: TGCGCCAGCAACCAGGGAGAGACCCAGTACTTC. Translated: CASNQGETQYF.

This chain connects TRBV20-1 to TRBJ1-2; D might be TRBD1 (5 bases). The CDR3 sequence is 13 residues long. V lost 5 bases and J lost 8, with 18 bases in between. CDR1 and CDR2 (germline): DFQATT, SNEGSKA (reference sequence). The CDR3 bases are TGCAGTGCTCGGGACGCCCCGGAACAAGGCTACACCTTC. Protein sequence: CSARDAPEQGYTF.

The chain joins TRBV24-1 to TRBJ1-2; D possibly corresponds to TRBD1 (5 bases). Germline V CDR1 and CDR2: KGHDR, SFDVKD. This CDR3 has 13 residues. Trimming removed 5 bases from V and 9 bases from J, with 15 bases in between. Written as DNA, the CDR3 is TGTGCCACCAGTGGTGCGGGGCTGGATCGCTACACCTTC. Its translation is CATSGAGLDRYTF.

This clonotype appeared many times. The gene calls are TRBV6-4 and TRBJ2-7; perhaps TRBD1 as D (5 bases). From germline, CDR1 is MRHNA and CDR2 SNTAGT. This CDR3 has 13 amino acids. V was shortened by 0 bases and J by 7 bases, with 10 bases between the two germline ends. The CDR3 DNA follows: TGTGCCAGCAGTGACTCGAGTCAGGGAGAGCAGTACTTC. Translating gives CASSDSSQGEQYF.

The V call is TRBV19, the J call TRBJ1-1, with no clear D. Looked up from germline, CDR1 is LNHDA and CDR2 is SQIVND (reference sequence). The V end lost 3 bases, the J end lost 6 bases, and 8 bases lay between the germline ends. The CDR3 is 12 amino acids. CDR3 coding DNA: TGTGCCAGTAGTATCACGAGGGCTGAAGCTTTCTTT. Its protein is CASSITRAEAFF.

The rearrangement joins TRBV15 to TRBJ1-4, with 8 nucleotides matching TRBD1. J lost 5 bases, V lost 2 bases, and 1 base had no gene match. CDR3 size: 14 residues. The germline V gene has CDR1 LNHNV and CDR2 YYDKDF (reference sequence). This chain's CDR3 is CATSRRTGNEKLFF. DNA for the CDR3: TGTGCCACCAGCAGAAGGACAGGGAATGAAAAACTGTTTTTT.

CDR3 residues: CASSLDGVMGYGYTF. Here the CDR3 DNA reads TGTGCCAGCAGCTTGGATGGTGTGATGGGCTATGGCTACACCTTC. J is TRBJ1-2 and V is TRBV5-6; D ambiguous. V shed 0 bases and J shed 4 bases, with 13 bases lying between them. The CDR3 consists of 15 residues. Germline CDR1 is SGHDT and CDR2 is YYEEEE.

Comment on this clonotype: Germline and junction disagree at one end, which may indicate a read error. The CDR3 nucleotides are TGTACCACCAGTGATCCCGGGGAACTCGGTGGAGACACCATATATTTT. This encodes CTTSDPGELGGDTIYF. The rearrangement uses TRBV24-1 and TRBJ1-3; no clear D gene. The CDR3 contains 16 residues. CDR1 KGHDR and CDR2 SFDVKD come from the germline V gene.

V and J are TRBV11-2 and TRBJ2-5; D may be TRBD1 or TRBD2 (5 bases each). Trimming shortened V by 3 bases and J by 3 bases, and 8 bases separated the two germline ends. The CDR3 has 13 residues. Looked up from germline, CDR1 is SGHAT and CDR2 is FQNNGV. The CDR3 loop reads CASSLGREETQYF. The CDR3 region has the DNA TGTGCCAGCAGCTTGGGACGGGAAGAGACCCAGTACTTC.

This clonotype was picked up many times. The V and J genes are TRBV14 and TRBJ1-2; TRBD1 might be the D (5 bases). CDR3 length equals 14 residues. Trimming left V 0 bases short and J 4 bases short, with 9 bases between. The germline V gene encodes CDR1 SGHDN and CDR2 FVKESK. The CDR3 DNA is TGTGCCAGCAGCCAAGAACCCGGGGGCTATGGCTACACCTTC. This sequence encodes CASSQEPGGYGYTF.

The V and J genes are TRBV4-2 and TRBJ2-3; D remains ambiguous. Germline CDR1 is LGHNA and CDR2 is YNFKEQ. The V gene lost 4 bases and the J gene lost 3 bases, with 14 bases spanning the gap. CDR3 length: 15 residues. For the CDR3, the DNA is TGTGCCAGCAGCCCCGGGTTTCTACAGACAGATACGCAGTATTTT. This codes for CASSPGFLQTDTQYF.

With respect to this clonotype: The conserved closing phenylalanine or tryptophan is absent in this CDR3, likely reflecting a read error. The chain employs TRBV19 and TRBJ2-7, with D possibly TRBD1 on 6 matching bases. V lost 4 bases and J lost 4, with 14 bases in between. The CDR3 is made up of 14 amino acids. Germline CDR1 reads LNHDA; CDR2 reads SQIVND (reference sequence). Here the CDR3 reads CASSKRTEGYEQYS. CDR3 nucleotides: TGTGCCAGTAGTAAAAGGACAGAGGGATACGAGCAGTACTCC.

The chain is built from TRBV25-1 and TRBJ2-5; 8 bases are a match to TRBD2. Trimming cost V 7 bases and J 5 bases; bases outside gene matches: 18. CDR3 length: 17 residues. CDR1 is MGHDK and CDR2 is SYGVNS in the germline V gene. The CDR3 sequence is CASKATGGGPTRETQYF. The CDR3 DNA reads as TGTGCCAGCAAAGCAACGGGGGGGGGACCTACGCGGGAGACCCAGTACTTC.

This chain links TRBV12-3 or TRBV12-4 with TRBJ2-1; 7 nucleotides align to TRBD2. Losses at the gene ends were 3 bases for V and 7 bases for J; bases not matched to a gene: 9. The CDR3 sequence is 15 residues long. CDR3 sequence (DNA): TGTGCCAGCAGTTTGGGAGGCGGGGGAGGTAATGAGCAGTTCTTC. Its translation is CASSLGGGGGNEQFF.

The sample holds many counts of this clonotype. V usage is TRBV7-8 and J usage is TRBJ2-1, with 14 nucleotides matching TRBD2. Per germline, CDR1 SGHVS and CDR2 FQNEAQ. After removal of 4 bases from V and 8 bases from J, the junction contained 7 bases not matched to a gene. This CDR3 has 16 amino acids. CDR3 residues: CASSSRLAGGPYEQFF. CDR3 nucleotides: TGTGCCAGCAGCTCAAGACTAGCGGGGGGGCCGTATGAGCAGTTCTTC.

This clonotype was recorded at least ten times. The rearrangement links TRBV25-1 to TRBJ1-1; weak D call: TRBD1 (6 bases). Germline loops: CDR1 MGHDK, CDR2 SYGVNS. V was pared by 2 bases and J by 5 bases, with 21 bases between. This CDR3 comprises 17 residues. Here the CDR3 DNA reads TGTGCCAGCAGTGAAGAGTACCCCCATCAGGGGACGACTGAAGCTTTCTTT. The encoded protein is CASSEEYPHQGTTEAFF. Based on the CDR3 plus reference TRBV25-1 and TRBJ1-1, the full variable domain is EADIYQTPRYLVIGTGKKITLECSQTMGHDKMYWYQQDPGMELHLIHYSYGVNSTEKGDLSSESTVSRIRTEHFPLTLESARPSHTSQYLCASSEEYPHQGTTEAFFGQGTRLTVV.

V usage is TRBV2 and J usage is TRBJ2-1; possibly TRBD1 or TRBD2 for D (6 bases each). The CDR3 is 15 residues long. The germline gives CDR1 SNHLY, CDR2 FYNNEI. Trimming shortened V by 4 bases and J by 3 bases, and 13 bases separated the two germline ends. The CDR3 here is CASSALQGGYNEQFF. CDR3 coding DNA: TGTGCCAGCAGTGCGTTACAGGGAGGCTACAATGAGCAGTTCTTC.

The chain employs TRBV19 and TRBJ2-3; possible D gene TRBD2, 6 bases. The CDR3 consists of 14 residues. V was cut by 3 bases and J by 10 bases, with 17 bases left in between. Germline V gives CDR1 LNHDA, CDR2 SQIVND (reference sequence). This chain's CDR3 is CASSIMRGGDSQYF. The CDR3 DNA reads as TGTGCCAGTAGTATCATGAGGGGAGGCGATTCGCAGTATTTT.